This entry concerns a single TCR beta chain. This may arise from a read error, as a much more abundant clone is one base away. These data are taken from a study of T cells in Graves' hyperthyroidism and ophthalmopathy. Clinical symptoms, serum thyroxine and TRAb, thyroid ultrasound and orbital computed tomography together formed the diagnostic basis. V lost 1 base to trimming and J lost 7 bases; unmatched junction nucleotides: 10. Germline assignment: CDR1 KGHSH and CDR2 LQKENI. The CDR3 consists of 16 residues. The TCR beta CDR3 regions underwent amplification using RNA transcripts as the source. In the first-round RT-PCR of the TCR CDR3, the HTBI primer set was used. TCRdb re-analysed the multiplex PCR reads in MiXCR, keeping a single row per CDR3 protein. The sample includes 500,000 to 750,000 distinct CDR3 sequences, approximately 15% of them seen just once.

V usage is TRBV18 and J usage is TRBJ2-1; 7 bases fit TRBD1. The sample was blood. This receptor was obtained from a woman in her 30s with Graves' hyperthyroidism. CDR3 region: CASSPLLASGGNEQFF. The DNA of the CDR3 is TGTGCCAGCTCACCACTTTTGGCTTCAGGGGGAAATGAGCAGTTCTTC.